This TCR beta chain was profiled in a study of blood T cells in healthy people across ages. The study's findings and limits: Researchers judged that diversity estimates from one million T cells fell short of true values.

About 10 milliliters of peripheral blood were drawn from each donor into EDTA-treated tubes. Details on this clonotype: Its antigen is unidentified.

A J-beta primer mix and a sample-barcoded 5' primer were used in a second PCR of roughly 6 to 11 cycles. In TCRdb, the 5' RACE reads were re-called with MiXCR into one record per CDR3 protein. The table lists about 1.8 million distinct CDR3 sequences, 40% to 55% of them singletons. Trimming took off 0 bases at V and 5 bases at J, with 5 bases between the two ends. Germline V gene lookup returns CDR1 LGHNA and CDR2 YSLEER. This CDR3 is 13 amino acids long. This TCR was sampled from a woman aged 40 to 55 in good health. The V and J genes are TRBV4-3 and TRBJ1-5, with D unclear. The sequenced sample consisted of blood. The CDR3 loop is CASSQEVHQPQHF. The CDR3 bases are TGCGCCAGCAGCCAAGAAGTCCATCAGCCCCAGCATTTT.